The entry below describes one T cell receptor beta chain. This CDR3 spans 15 amino acids. Trimming stripped 0 bases from V and 1 base from J, with 10 bases between. The germline V gene encodes CDR1 SGHRS and CDR2 YFSETQ. The entry originates in a study of blood T cell repertoires in COVID-19. Study overall: Spain, Italy and the United States supplied samples that represented acute and convalescent COVID-19.

This table comes from immunoSEQ multiplex PCR, and its TCRdb copy is limited to in-frame clones, with some not included. The repertoire has about 170,000 clones, approximately 86% of them found once; the top ten carry roughly 1.1%. The sequence was obtained from a man between 60 and 75 years old who had recovered from COVID-19. The sequenced sample consisted of peripheral blood. The chain joins TRBV5-1 to TRBJ1-2; possibly TRBD1 for D (6 bases). In nucleotides, the CDR3 is TGCGCCAGCAGCTTGGATGGGGGCCTTAACTATGGCTACACCTTC. Its translation: CASSLDGGLNYGYTF. Variable domain in full (rest from reference TRBV5-1 and TRBJ1-2): KAGVTQTPRYLIKTRGQQVTLSCSPISGHRSVSWYQQTPGQGLQFLFEYFSETQRNKGNFPGRFSGRQFSNSRSEMNVSTLELGDSALYLCASSLDGGLNYGYTFGSGTRLTVV.